The clone carrying this T cell receptor (beta chain) showed up many times. The antigen is undetermined. Researchers amplified the TCR beta CDR3 regions from RNA transcripts. First-round RT-PCR targeting the TCR CDR3 was performed with the HTBI primer set. A single record per CDR3 protein comes from TCRdb applying MiXCR to the multiplex PCR reads. The table includes some 570,000 distinct CDR3 sequences, over 15% detected once. These data are taken from a study of T cells in Graves' hyperthyroidism and ophthalmopathy. General study points: Blood held most thyroid clonotypes expanded above 0.001 frequency.

V lost 1 base and J 4 bases, leaving 13 bases between the germline ends. The CDR3 extends over 15 amino acids. Exclusion followed for patients with uncontrolled infection, other autoimmune disease, pregnancy or lactation. This clonotype was sampled from a woman in her late teens or twenties with Graves' ophthalmopathy. The sample taken for sequencing was blood. The chain recombines TRBV12-3 or TRBV12-4 with TRBJ1-1; the D gene is possibly TRBD1 (6 bases). CDR3 sequence reads: CASSLGGQGVTEAFF. The CDR3 region has the DNA TGTGCCAGCAGTTTAGGGGGGCAGGGAGTCACTGAAGCTTTCTTT.